A single sample is the source of the 20 T cell receptor beta chains below, sequenced in a study of blood T cell repertoires in COVID-19. Profiled with immunoSEQ multiplex PCR; TCRdb holds only in-frame clones, not every one. The repertoire holds over 45,000 clones, with 80% to 90% as singletons. Specimen: peripheral blood. The receptors stem from a middle-aged man with acute or convalescent COVID-19.

This clone was recorded only once. This sequence joins TRBV6-1 and TRBJ2-4, with TRBD1 matching over 9 bases. This CDR3 has 18 amino acids. Trimming at V came to 4 bases and at J to 2 bases, leaving 12 bases not matched to a gene. Germline V gene sequence: CDR1 MNHNS, CDR2 SASEGT. CDR3 loop: CASSVNYIQGATKNIQYF. Here the CDR3 DNA reads TGTGCCAGCAGTGTCAACTATATACAGGGGGCGACCAAAAACATTCAGTACTTC.

This sequence joins TRBV5-1 and TRBJ1-1; TRBD1 aligns across 7 bases. V lost 0 bases and J lost 13; bases outside the gene matches: 9. CDR3 length: 13 amino acids. The germline gives CDR1 SGHRS, CDR2 YFSETQ. DNA of the CDR3: TGCGCCAGCAGCTTGGACAGGGGTAGTGTTGGTTTCTTT. Amino acids: CASSLDRGSVGFF.

This rearrangement joins TRBV4-1 to TRBJ2-1, with a tentative D call TRBD1 (6 bases). Between the trimmed V and J ends, which lost 4 bases and 4 bases, there was a span of 17 bases. The length of the CDR3 is 16 residues. The germline CDR1 and CDR2 sequences are MGHRA and YSYEKL. CDR3 loop: CASSPPGTRSYNEQFF. DNA of the CDR3: TGCGCCAGCAGCCCGCCGGGGACACGCAGTTACAATGAGCAGTTCTTC.

The CDR3 spells CALPRGGGRKNYGYTF. CDR3 coding DNA: TGTGCCCTCCCGAGAGGCGGGGGGCGGAAAAACTATGGCTACACCTTC. The chain carries TRBV6-6 and TRBJ1-2; TRBD1 might be the D (6 bases). Germline values: CDR1 MNHNY, CDR2 SVGAGI (reference sequence). V was pared by 11 bases and J by 2 bases, with 24 bases between. The CDR3 runs 16 residues.

The V call is TRBV3-1 (or the pseudogene TRBV3-2), the J call TRBJ1-2; D is uncertain. The germline V gene encodes CDR1 LGHDT and CDR2 YNNKEL (reference sequence). With 2 bases removed from V and 2 bases from J, the gap between germline ends came to 15 bases. The CDR3 spans 16 residues. As DNA, the CDR3 is TGTGCCAGCAGCCAATTCGGCGCAGGCCGCAACTATGGCTACACCTTC. It yields the protein CASSQFGAGRNYGYTF.

The chain is built from TRBV2 and TRBJ2-1, with 8 bases identical to TRBD1. Germline values: CDR1 SNHLY, CDR2 FYNNEI. The J segment lost 7 bases and the V segment lost 2 bases, leaving 4 bases of the junction unmatched. The CDR3 has 14 residues. The CDR3 bases are TGTGCCAGCAGTGAACCCTGGACAGGGAATGAGCAGTTCTTC. Translated: CASSEPWTGNEQFF.

The J gene is TRBJ2-1, the V gene TRBV7-9; 14 positions match TRBD2. Germline CDR1 and CDR2: SEHNR and FQNEAQ (reference sequence). The CDR3 runs to 15 residues. After removal of 5 bases from V and 8 bases from J, the junction contained 5 bases not matched to a gene. The CDR3, as DNA: TGTGCCAGCAGCCAAGGGACTAGCGGGGGATATGAGCAGTTCTTC. Translating it yields CASSQGTSGGYEQFF.

This clone was recorded once. The chain has TRBV5-1 and TRBJ1-4; D possibly corresponds to TRBD1 (5 bases). The CDR3 covers 16 residues. Germline-derived CDR1 and CDR2 are SGHRS and YFSETQ. Trimming removed 2 bases at V and 0 bases at J, with 11 bases between. CDR3 amino acids: CASSFGRVATNEKLFF. The CDR3 region has the DNA TGCGCCAGCAGCTTCGGCAGGGTCGCAACTAATGAAAAACTGTTTTTT.

The rearrangement uses TRBV27 and TRBJ2-1; D ambiguous. Germline CDR1 is MNHEY and CDR2 is SMNVEV (reference sequence). The CDR3 has 15 residues. The V and J ends lost 1 base and 0 bases respectively, with 7 bases between them. CDR3 coding DNA: TGTGCCAGCAGTTTATGGCCAAACTCCTACAATGAGCAGTTCTTC. Protein: CASSLWPNSYNEQFF.

V and J are TRBV28 and TRBJ2-7; 12 bases are shared with TRBD2. Germline V gives CDR1 MDHEN, CDR2 SYDVKM. CDR3 length: 14 amino acids. V trimming: 6 bases; J trimming: 3 bases; junction bases outside the gene matches: 3. The CDR3 DNA sequence: TGTGCCAGCAGGTCTAGCGGGGGGGGCTACGAGCAGTACTTC. It is translated as CASRSSGGGYEQYF.

The chain is built from TRBV5-1 and TRBJ1-6, with 8 bases identical to TRBD1. The germline CDR1 and CDR2 sequences are SGHRS and YFSETQ. The CDR3 totals 15 residues. V was clipped by 4 bases and J by 6 bases; unmatched bases: 6. The CDR3 here is CASSPGTGSNSPLHF. CDR3 nucleotide sequence: TGCGCCAGCAGCCCAGGGACAGGTTCTAATTCACCCCTCCACTTT.

The chain's CDR3 is CASSLYPGGSPLHF. The CDR3 DNA reads as TGTGCCAGCAGTTTATACCCGGGCGGGTCACCCCTCCACTTT. The chain employs TRBV27 and TRBJ1-6; no definite D call. This CDR3 is built from 14 residues. Trimming took 1 base from V and 10 from J, leaving 11 bases between them. CDR1 and CDR2 (germline): MNHEY, SMNVEV (reference sequence).

The chain links TRBV6-5 to TRBJ2-2; TRBD1 agrees at 9 bases. Losses at the gene ends were 6 bases for V and 6 bases for J; bases not matched to a gene: 2. CDR1 is MNHEY and CDR2 is SVGAGI in the germline V gene. CDR3 size: 13 residues. CDR3 in DNA: TGTGCCAGCAGGGGGACAGGGCCCGGGGAGCTGTTTTTT. Translated, it gives CASRGTGPGELFF.

The chain employs TRBV10-3 and TRBJ1-1; tentative D call: TRBD1 (6 bases). Trimming stripped 10 bases from V and 1 base from J, with 19 bases between. The length of the CDR3 is 15 residues. Germline V gene sequence: CDR1 ENHRY, CDR2 SYGVKD. CDR3 in amino acids: CATLGHGGKNTEAFF. In DNA, the CDR3 is TGTGCCACCCTGGGACACGGTGGGAAGAACACTGAAGCTTTCTTT.

CDR3 amino acids: CASSIRGQMKGYTF. CDR3 DNA: TGTGCCAGTAGTATAAGGGGGCAGATGAAAGGCTACACCTTC. The V gene is TRBV19, the J gene TRBJ1-2; 7 bases align to TRBD1. Germline loops: CDR1 LNHDA, CDR2 SQIVND (reference sequence). V gave up 2 bases and J gave up 8 bases; unmatched junction bases: 8. This CDR3 is 14 amino acids long.

CDR3 coding DNA: TGTGCCAGCAGCCCCGGACTAGCGGGGGGTTTTCTGAGAGAGACCCAGTACTTC. The encoded protein is CASSPGLAGGFLRETQYF. V is TRBV7-9 and J is TRBJ2-5; TRBD2 aligns across 14 bases. The CDR3 loop spans 18 amino acids. V gave up 5 bases and J gave up 4 bases; unmatched junction bases: 12. CDR1 is SEHNR, CDR2 FQNEAQ, per germline (reference sequence).

This clone was found once. J is TRBJ2-3 and V is TRBV30; D may be TRBD2 (6 bases). CDR3 length: 15 residues. Germline assignment: CDR1 GTSNPN and CDR2 SVGIG (reference sequence). Between the trimmed V and J ends, which lost 1 base and 3 bases, there was a span of 14 bases. CDR3 sequence: CAWSAVGRITDTQYF. The CDR3 DNA sequence: TGTGCCTGGAGTGCCGTAGGGAGGATAACAGATACGCAGTATTTT.

This chain uses TRBV19 with TRBJ2-5; D is unclear. This CDR3 is built from 13 residues. Trimming removed 6 bases from V and 4 bases from J, with 12 bases in between. Germline V gives CDR1 LNHDA, CDR2 SQIVND (reference sequence). Written as DNA, the CDR3 is TGTGCCAGTAGATCTATGAATTTAGAGACCCAGTACTTC. It specifies CASRSMNLETQYF.

V is TRBV6-5 and J is TRBJ1-1, with TRBD1 as a possible D gene (5 bases). The CDR3 sequence is 13 residues long. CDR1 and CDR2 (germline): MNHEY, SVGAGI. Trimming cost V 10 bases and J 1 base, with 13 bases left between them. The CDR3 region has the DNA TGTGCCACCCAGGGAAAGGAGAACACTGAAGCTTTCTTT. Protein: CATQGKENTEAFF.

The chain recombines TRBV5-6 with TRBJ2-2; possible D gene TRBD1, 6 bases. The CDR3 sequence is 15 residues long. Germline assignment: CDR1 SGHDT and CDR2 YYEEEE. V was shortened by 0 bases and J by 6 bases, with 12 bases between the two germline ends. CDR3 bases: TGTGCCAGCAGCTTGGATGTTACAGGGTCCGGGGAGCTGTTTTTT. Translating it yields CASSLDVTGSGELFF.